The following is a TCR beta chain sequence with its context. This clone's antigen is unknown. The data were produced on an Illumina HiSeq 2000. TCR beta cDNA libraries were made by 5'RACE template switching that added a universal primer site and unique molecular identifiers. cDNA synthesis was primed from the TCR beta constant segment and was followed by two successive PCR amplification steps. In the paper's pipeline: MIGEC was used to demultiplex reads and group the reads by UMI, and MiTCR was used to assemble and quantify clonotypes. To exclude erroneous sequences, any TCR cDNA sequence not supported by at least two reads was discarded. The tcR package was used for downstream repertoire analysis, and clonotypes were matched between fractions using CDR3 nucleotide sequence together with V segment. VDJmatch was used to annotate antigen specificity against VDJdb, with one amino acid substitution in CDR3 permitted. After the reads were reprocessed by TCRdb, one entry was made per CDR3 protein sequence, with no DNA. These V and J calls rely on TCRdb rather than the paper's analysis. This sample's table lists about 370,000 distinct CDR3 sequences. The ten largest account for around 10% of the sample.

HCMV serostatus was determined by detecting HCMV-specific IgG in serum with a commercial ELISA kit. Ficoll density gradient centrifugation was used to isolate peripheral blood mononuclear cells from blood. The source of the sample is a study of T cells expressing NK-cell markers (dated by TCRdb to between 2020 and 2021). General notes on the study: Eight or nine donors provided sorted CD3+CD56+NKG2C+, CD3+CD56+NKG2C- and CD3+CD56-NKG2C+ T-cell subsets, whose TCR beta-chain repertoires were profiled. Illumina HiSeq 2000/2500, MiSeq or NextSeq was used to sequence libraries as 2 x 150 bp reads. The study sequenced eight donors, all healthy volunteers chosen at random: three men and five women. Among the eight sequenced donors, seven were HCMV-seropositive and one was HCMV-seronegative.

The investigation overall reported the following: Those dominant clonotypes were again the most abundant among CD3+CD56-NKG2C+ cells in a few donors, at roughly 25-60.1%. Whether the expanded NKG2C-expressing T cell clones were specific for HCMV antigens was left unclear. For over five donors, the dominant CD3+CD56+NKG2C+ clonotypes were among the top 10 CD8+ clonotypes and accounted for about 1.0-7.5% of CD8+ T cells.

The CDR3, from cysteine to phenylalanine, totals 17 residues. The entry carries no DNA sequence. Recombination linked TRBV12-3 or TRBV12-4 to TRBJ2-7; TCRdb designates TRBD1, a call that cannot be tested without DNA. The receptor was derived from a woman aged 45-60 years in good health. Donor details come from another sample of the same person, matched by shared clones. Sequenced sample: blood T cells: a sorted CD56 or NKG2C T cell subset, CD4+ or CD8+ T cells, or bulk PBMC T cells (not recorded which). For the CDR3, the sequence is CASSLKVGTKITYEQYF.